This TCR beta chain emerged from a study of T cell repertoires in cytomegalovirus infection. A single record per CDR3 protein comes from TCRdb applying MiXCR to the reads. The data contain around 450,000 distinct CDR3 sequences, approximately 11% of them singletons. Many counts were recorded for this clonotype. V trimming: 5 bases; J trimming: 9 bases; junction bases outside the gene matches: 3. Germline V lookup: CDR1 SGHTA, CDR2 FQGNSA. This CDR3 region has 12 residues. The clonotype comes from a human donor in good health (CMV status not recorded). Some clones in this sample may be carry-over from other donors' samples. What was sequenced was PBMCs. The chain uses TRBV7-2 and TRBJ2-1, with 8 positions matching TRBD2. The CDR3: CASSRTSSEQFF. The CDR3 DNA reads as TGTGCCAGCAGCCGGACTAGCAGTGAGCAGTTCTTC.